The rows below give T cell receptor beta chains drawn from one sample of a study of blood T cell repertoires in COVID-19. Assay used: immunoSEQ multiplex PCR; TCRdb lists only in-frame clones, some missing. The data hold some 60,000 clones, with about 91% observed a single time. The sample comprised peripheral blood. These receptor sequences come from a man aged 60 to 75 with acute or convalescent COVID-19. The CDR3 runs from the conserved cysteine through the conserved F or W. Fields, in order: CDR3 protein, J gene, V gene, clone size. Some rows mark clone size as missing; the rest say once, few, many or name a class of expanded clone.

cdr3_aa: CASSVGASGGNTEAFF
j_call: TRBJ1-1
v_call: TRBV9
clone_size: NA

cdr3_aa: CATSDSGTTNTGELFF
j_call: TRBJ2-2
v_call: TRBV24-1
clone_size: NA

cdr3_aa: CASSLSWDTAYGYTF
j_call: TRBJ1-2
v_call: TRBV19
clone_size: NA

cdr3_aa: CASSSLAGGETQYF
j_call: TRBJ2-5
v_call: TRBV5-1
clone_size: NA

cdr3_aa: CACRTGGETQYF
j_call: TRBJ2-5
v_call: TRBV30
clone_size: NA

cdr3_aa: CASSDGQYPNQPQHF
j_call: TRBJ1-5
v_call: TRBV19
clone_size: NA

cdr3_aa: CASSSNTDTQYF
j_call: TRBJ2-3
v_call: TRBV11-3
clone_size: NA

cdr3_aa: CASSPITSGDYNEQFF
j_call: TRBJ2-1
v_call: TRBV18
clone_size: NA

cdr3_aa: CASSLRSGVDQPQHF
j_call: TRBJ1-5
v_call: TRBV7-2
clone_size: NA

cdr3_aa: CASRFTSGEQFF
j_call: TRBJ2-1
v_call: TRBV5-6
clone_size: once

cdr3_aa: CASSLSGAPRTEAFF
j_call: TRBJ1-1
v_call: TRBV5-5
clone_size: once

cdr3_aa: CASSLSSGRNGNEQFF
j_call: TRBJ2-1
v_call: TRBV7-7
clone_size: once

cdr3_aa: CASSRDPLAGGPDTGELFF
j_call: TRBJ2-2
v_call: TRBV11-2
clone_size: NA

cdr3_aa: CASSLAVAIAGGYQETQYF
j_call: TRBJ2-5
v_call: TRBV5-1
clone_size: NA

cdr3_aa: CASSSPRGAPAYEQYF
j_call: TRBJ2-7
v_call: TRBV11-3
clone_size: NA

cdr3_aa: CASSGGGTGGTEAFF
j_call: TRBJ1-1
v_call: TRBV7-2
clone_size: NA

cdr3_aa: CASSRGAPSSYNEQFF
j_call: TRBJ2-1
v_call: TRBV3-1/TRBV3-2
clone_size: NA

cdr3_aa: CASSLGGTSGIDEQFF
j_call: TRBJ2-1
v_call: TRBV28
clone_size: NA

cdr3_aa: CASSRGDSRYEQYF
j_call: TRBJ2-7
v_call: TRBV14
clone_size: NA

cdr3_aa: CATSEASGANVLTF
j_call: TRBJ2-6
v_call: TRBV24-1
clone_size: NA

cdr3_aa: CASSSPTSGSLYEQYF
j_call: TRBJ2-7
v_call: TRBV7-2
clone_size: NA

cdr3_aa: CSVAPQGNTEAFF
j_call: TRBJ1-1
v_call: TRBV29-1
clone_size: NA

cdr3_aa: CASSQILTGGGGQPQHF
j_call: TRBJ1-5
v_call: TRBV4-2
clone_size: NA

cdr3_aa: CASSLDPRGTGRNEQYF
j_call: TRBJ2-7
v_call: TRBV7-8
clone_size: NA

cdr3_aa: CAWSVSPEQYF
j_call: TRBJ2-7
v_call: TRBV30
clone_size: NA

cdr3_aa: CASSYLRSGKFNEQFF
j_call: TRBJ2-1
v_call: TRBV6-5
clone_size: NA

cdr3_aa: CAWATTAEGYTF
j_call: TRBJ1-2
v_call: TRBV30
clone_size: NA

cdr3_aa: CASSNRPGLAGAREQYF
j_call: TRBJ2-7
v_call: TRBV6-2/TRBV6-3
clone_size: NA

cdr3_aa: CASNGQGALRNTGELFF
j_call: TRBJ2-2
v_call: TRBV5-1
clone_size: NA

cdr3_aa: CASRDYPGQGVLF
j_call: TRBJ1-2
v_call: TRBV28
clone_size: once

cdr3_aa: CASSLGLQNGYTF
j_call: TRBJ1-2
v_call: TRBV11-2
clone_size: NA

cdr3_aa: CASNGGNTGELFF
j_call: TRBJ2-2
v_call: TRBV12-3/TRBV12-4
clone_size: NA

cdr3_aa: CATSRELAGVSEEQFF
j_call: TRBJ2-1
v_call: TRBV15
clone_size: NA

cdr3_aa: CASSKGGLNTEAFF
j_call: TRBJ1-1
v_call: TRBV19
clone_size: few

cdr3_aa: CASSLEPGIGNTIYF
j_call: TRBJ1-3
v_call: TRBV11-3
clone_size: NA

cdr3_aa: CAIRPGLAPDTQYF
j_call: TRBJ2-3
v_call: TRBV10-3
clone_size: NA

cdr3_aa: CASSLTGAHGELFF
j_call: TRBJ2-2
v_call: TRBV5-1
clone_size: NA

cdr3_aa: CATSRLASSYNEQFF
j_call: TRBJ2-1
v_call: TRBV19
clone_size: NA

cdr3_aa: CASSPSARGKQFF
j_call: TRBJ2-1
v_call: TRBV6-5
clone_size: NA

cdr3_aa: CASSRQGVAGNTIYF
j_call: TRBJ1-3
v_call: TRBV5-4
clone_size: NA

cdr3_aa: CASSPTRQGLYNEQFF
j_call: TRBJ2-1
v_call: TRBV5-1
clone_size: NA

cdr3_aa: CASSLEGAGANVLTF
j_call: TRBJ2-6
v_call: TRBV7-9
clone_size: NA

cdr3_aa: CASSIALYGYTF
j_call: TRBJ1-2
v_call: TRBV19
clone_size: NA

cdr3_aa: CASSSWASGNTIYF
j_call: TRBJ1-3
v_call: TRBV6-5
clone_size: NA

cdr3_aa: CASSLRADHTDTQYF
j_call: TRBJ2-3
v_call: TRBV6-5
clone_size: NA

cdr3_aa: CASSTQGHRYTF
j_call: TRBJ1-2
v_call: TRBV5-5
clone_size: NA

cdr3_aa: CSVGTGSYEQYF
j_call: TRBJ2-7
v_call: TRBV29-1
clone_size: NA

cdr3_aa: CASSLAGARNQPQHF
j_call: TRBJ1-5
v_call: TRBV28
clone_size: NA

cdr3_aa: CASSFSGLNTDTQYF
j_call: TRBJ2-3
v_call: TRBV6-5
clone_size: NA

cdr3_aa: CASSLLRLAGRGTDTQYF
j_call: TRBJ2-3
v_call: TRBV27
clone_size: NA

cdr3_aa: CASSSRLAGGLHEQYF
j_call: TRBJ2-7
v_call: TRBV7-6
clone_size: NA

cdr3_aa: CASSQETFSGRINEQFF
j_call: TRBJ2-1
v_call: TRBV14
clone_size: once

cdr3_aa: CASSPRGNYGYTF
j_call: TRBJ1-2
v_call: TRBV11-1
clone_size: NA

cdr3_aa: CASSLAGSTDTQYF
j_call: TRBJ2-3
v_call: TRBV28
clone_size: once

cdr3_aa: CASSSRAGGPYEQYF
j_call: TRBJ2-7
v_call: TRBV27
clone_size: NA

cdr3_aa: CATSDFRIYNEQFF
j_call: TRBJ2-1
v_call: TRBV24-1
clone_size: NA

cdr3_aa: CAIGSGGYNEQFF
j_call: TRBJ2-1
v_call: TRBV10-3
clone_size: few

cdr3_aa: CASSEAFRSEQYF
j_call: TRBJ2-7
v_call: TRBV9
clone_size: NA

cdr3_aa: CASSLAEGEKLFF
j_call: TRBJ1-4
v_call: TRBV5-4
clone_size: NA

cdr3_aa: CASSLVGQGASDTQYF
j_call: TRBJ2-3
v_call: TRBV11-2
clone_size: NA